Listed below are T cell receptor beta chains from one sample, sequenced in a study of blood T cell repertoires in COVID-19. Profiling relied on immunoSEQ multiplex PCR, and the TCRdb table lists in-frame clones only, not all of them. The sample yields about 370,000 clones, around 89% seen once. Sequenced: peripheral blood. Receptors originate from a woman in her twenties or thirties with COVID-19, enrolled during active disease. The CDR3 runs from the conserved cysteine through the conserved F or W. Each record gives: D gene, J gene, V gene, clone size, CDR3 DNA, CDR3 protein. The D gene is left open where the match is weak. Rows give clone size only sometimes, using once, few, many, or a class for an expanded clone.

TRBD1 | TRBJ2-3 | TRBV7-2 | . | TGTGCCAGCAGCCCCGGACAGGGCACAGATACGCAGTATTTT | CASSPGQGTDTQYF
TRBD1 | TRBJ1-1 | TRBV6-2/TRBV6-3 | . | TGTGCCAGCAGCCGGGACAGGGAAGGCACTGAAGCTTTCTTT | CASSRDREGTEAFF
. | TRBJ1-2 | TRBV6-5 | . | TGTGCCAGCAGTTACCGGGACTATGGCTACACCTTC | CASSYRDYGYTF
. | TRBJ1-6 | TRBV11-2 | . | TGTGCCAGCAGCCCCCGTCCCTATAATTCACCCCTCCACTTT | CASSPRPYNSPLHF
. | TRBJ1-2 | TRBV29-1 | . | TGCAGCGTTGAGTATTGGGGGCAGGAAGACGAGAATGGCTACACCTTC | CSVEYWGQEDENGYTF
. | TRBJ1-1 | TRBV10-3 | few | TGTGCCATCAGTGAGTCCACCGGAGGGGAAGCTTTCTTT | CAISESTGGEAFF
. | TRBJ2-2 | TRBV6-5 | . | TGTGCCAGCAGTTGGTCCCGGGACACCGGGGAGCTGTTTTTT | CASSWSRDTGELFF
TRBD1 | TRBJ1-2 | TRBV14 | . | TGTGCCAGCAGGCGGACAGGGGGCTATGGCTACACCTTC | CASRRTGGYGYTF
. | TRBJ2-5 | TRBV28 | . | TGTGCCAGCGTGAATGGAGGTCCCCAAGAGACCCAGTACTTC | CASVNGGPQETQYF
. | TRBJ2-3 | TRBV5-1 | once | TGCGCCAGCAGCTTCTCGACAGATACGCAGTATTTT | CASSFSTDTQYF
. | TRBJ2-7 | TRBV27 | . | TGTGCCAGCAGTTATAGCCCCAGCTCCTACGAGCAGTACTTC | CASSYSPSSYEQYF
TRBD1 | TRBJ1-5 | TRBV19 | . | TGTGCCAGTAGTAGTTACAGGGGGCCCAACACCCAAACGCCCCAGCATTTT | CASSSYRGPNTQTPQHF
. | TRBJ2-5 | TRBV5-4 | . | TGTGCCAGCAGCTTGGGTCAGACACAAGAGACCCAGTACTTC | CASSLGQTQETQYF
. | TRBJ1-3 | TRBV10-3 | . | TGTGCCACTGGGGCAGGAAACACCATATATTTT | CATGAGNTIYF
TRBD1 | TRBJ2-4 | TRBV14 | . | TGTGCCAGCAGCTACGTCACACACCAGGGGGCGCTAATACAAACCAAAAACATTCAGTACTTC | CASSYVTHQGALIQTKNIQYF
. | TRBJ2-2 | TRBV24-1 | . | TGTGCCACCAGTTTAGGGGGAGTGGGCACCGGGGAGCTGTTTTTT | CATSLGGVGTGELFF
TRBD2 | TRBJ2-4 | TRBV3-1/TRBV3-2 | . | TGTGCCAGCAGCCAAGATCGGCTCCTAGCGGGTTTGGGAAACATTCAGTACTTC | CASSQDRLLAGLGNIQYF
. | TRBJ2-7 | TRBV18 | . | TGTGCCAGCTCCCCGCCCGCAGGGGCCACCTACGAGCAGTACTTC | CASSPPAGATYEQYF
TRBD2 | TRBJ2-2 | TRBV7-2 | . | TGTGCCAGCAGCTTATTTCCGGGGGGGCCTCCGAACACCGGGGAGCTGTTTTTT | CASSLFPGGPPNTGELFF
TRBD1 | TRBJ2-7 | TRBV27 | . | TGTGCCAGCAGTTTTCGACGGACAGGGTCCGAGCAGTACTTC | CASSFRRTGSEQYF